These T cell receptor beta chains were read from a single sample in a study of Ad26.COV2.S vaccination and SARS-CoV-2 variants. Measured with immunoSEQ multiplex PCR; TCRdb has only the in-frame clones, and not every one. The table lists 180,000 or so clones, around 88% of them singletons, with under 7.5% in the top ten. The specimen comprised peripheral blood, sampled after recovery from COVID-19. The receptors shown here come from a human donor who had recovered from COVID-19. Each CDR3 is given with its conserved first and last residue. D genes are given only for firm matches. Clone sizes are given selectively: once, few, many, or a class where the clone is expanded.

CDR3nt: TGCGCCAGCAGCCAAGAGGGACAGGGGGGGACAGATACGCAGTATTTT
CDR3aa: CASSQEGQGGTDTQYF
j_gene: TRBJ2-3
d_gene: TRBD1
abundance: .
v_gene: TRBV4-1

CDR3nt: TGTGCCAGCAGCCAAGCGAGCGGTTTTTACACAGATACGCAGTATTTT
CDR3aa: CASSQASGFYTDTQYF
j_gene: TRBJ2-3
d_gene: .
abundance: .
v_gene: TRBV3-1/TRBV3-2

CDR3nt: TGTGCCAGCAGCCAAGAAGCCAGTAGTATCGAGACCCAGTACTTC
CDR3aa: CASSQEASSIETQYF
j_gene: TRBJ2-5
d_gene: .
abundance: .
v_gene: TRBV14

CDR3nt: TGTGCCACCAGGGGCGACAGTTACAATCAGCCCCAGCATTTT
CDR3aa: CATRGDSYNQPQHF
j_gene: TRBJ1-5
d_gene: .
abundance: .
v_gene: TRBV15

CDR3nt: TGCGCCAGCAGTGATACGGGAGGGATGTTTTACGAGCAGTACTTC
CDR3aa: CASSDTGGMFYEQYF
j_gene: TRBJ2-7
d_gene: TRBD2
abundance: .
v_gene: TRBV10-2

CDR3nt: TGTGCCAGCTGCCGGGGCCCCTCCTACAATGAGCAGTTCTTC
CDR3aa: CASCRGPSYNEQFF
j_gene: TRBJ2-1
d_gene: .
abundance: .
v_gene: TRBV19

CDR3nt: TGTGCCAGCAGTTTAAGATCAGGGTTCGGTGAAAAACTGTTTTTT
CDR3aa: CASSLRSGFGEKLFF
j_gene: TRBJ1-4
d_gene: .
abundance: .
v_gene: TRBV27

CDR3nt: TGTGCCAGCACCCAACAGGGGGGGGCCCTCAATGAGCAGTTCTTC
CDR3aa: CASTQQGGALNEQFF
j_gene: TRBJ2-1
d_gene: .
abundance: .
v_gene: TRBV6-6

CDR3nt: TGTGCCAGCAGCCAGGACCCTGGGAGGTACAATGAGCAGTTCTTC
CDR3aa: CASSQDPGRYNEQFF
j_gene: TRBJ2-1
d_gene: .
abundance: .
v_gene: TRBV5-5

CDR3nt: TGTGCCAGCAGCCAAGATAGGGGGCTAACCAGGGCTTTCTTT
CDR3aa: CASSQDRGLTRAFF
j_gene: TRBJ1-1
d_gene: TRBD1
abundance: .
v_gene: TRBV3-1/TRBV3-2

CDR3nt: TGTGCCAGTAGTATAGACAGGAGGACCCAGCATTTT
CDR3aa: CASSIDRRTQHF
j_gene: TRBJ1-5
d_gene: .
abundance: few
v_gene: TRBV19

CDR3nt: TGTGCCAGCAGCTTAGGAGGGGGGAGGAGCCCCTACAATGAGCAGTTCTTC
CDR3aa: CASSLGGGRSPYNEQFF
j_gene: TRBJ2-1
d_gene: .
abundance: .
v_gene: TRBV7-3

CDR3nt: TGCGCCAGCAGCTTGGCCTTGGGGGAGGAAGGCTACACCTTC
CDR3aa: CASSLALGEEGYTF
j_gene: TRBJ1-2
d_gene: .
abundance: .
v_gene: TRBV5-1

CDR3nt: TGTGCCAGCAGCTCGTCATCTACTAGCACAGATACGCAGTATTTT
CDR3aa: CASSSSSTSTDTQYF
j_gene: TRBJ2-3
d_gene: .
abundance: .
v_gene: TRBV7-3

CDR3nt: TGTGCCAGCAGCTTTAGCGGGAGGGCCATCAATGAGCAGTTCTTC
CDR3aa: CASSFSGRAINEQFF
j_gene: TRBJ2-1
d_gene: TRBD2
abundance: once
v_gene: TRBV11-3

CDR3nt: TGTGCCAGCAGCCCCGGAGGGAAGGAGCCCCAGCATTTT
CDR3aa: CASSPGGKEPQHF
j_gene: TRBJ1-5
d_gene: .
abundance: .
v_gene: TRBV12-3/TRBV12-4

CDR3nt: TGCGCCAGCAGCCCCGCCGGGACTAGCTCAGACGAGCAGTACTTC
CDR3aa: CASSPAGTSSDEQYF
j_gene: TRBJ2-7
d_gene: TRBD2
abundance: few
v_gene: TRBV5-1

CDR3nt: TGTGCCAGCAGCCATGCTATGGGGCATCCGGACACCGGGGAGCTGTTTTTT
CDR3aa: CASSHAMGHPDTGELFF
j_gene: TRBJ2-2
d_gene: .
abundance: .
v_gene: TRBV3-1/TRBV3-2

CDR3nt: TGTGCCAGCAGCTGGACTAGCGGAGAGACCCAGTACTTC
CDR3aa: CASSWTSGETQYF
j_gene: TRBJ2-5
d_gene: TRBD2
abundance: .
v_gene: TRBV5-4

CDR3nt: TGCGCCAGCAGTGCCGGGACAGGGGGGAATAATGAAAAACTGTTTTTT
CDR3aa: CASSAGTGGNNEKLFF
j_gene: TRBJ1-4
d_gene: TRBD1
abundance: .
v_gene: TRBV10-2

CDR3nt: TGTGCCAGCAGTATTGGGGGAGGGGGCTACTATGGCTACACCTTC
CDR3aa: CASSIGGGGYYGYTF
j_gene: TRBJ1-2
d_gene: TRBD1
abundance: .
v_gene: TRBV27

CDR3nt: TGTGCCAGCAGAAACACCGGGGAGCTGTTTTTT
CDR3aa: CASRNTGELFF
j_gene: TRBJ2-2
d_gene: .
abundance: .
v_gene: TRBV28

CDR3nt: TGTGCCAGCAGCCAAGATCAGGGACGGGGGACTGAAGCTTTCTTT
CDR3aa: CASSQDQGRGTEAFF
j_gene: TRBJ1-1
d_gene: .
abundance: .
v_gene: TRBV4-2

CDR3nt: TGTGCCAGCAGTAAGCAGGGAAAAAACATTCAGTACTTC
CDR3aa: CASSKQGKNIQYF
j_gene: TRBJ2-4
d_gene: .
abundance: .
v_gene: TRBV27

CDR3nt: TGCGCCAGCTCCCCGGAGACAGGCAGCGGAAACACCATATATTTT
CDR3aa: CASSPETGSGNTIYF
j_gene: TRBJ1-3
d_gene: .
abundance: .
v_gene: TRBV5-1

CDR3nt: TGCGCCAGCAGCCAAGATCTTGGAGGGGCTTTCTTT
CDR3aa: CASSQDLGGAFF
j_gene: TRBJ1-1
d_gene: .
abundance: .
v_gene: TRBV4-1

CDR3nt: TGTGCCAGCAGTGAAAACAGGGGGCGAAATGGCTACACCTTC
CDR3aa: CASSENRGRNGYTF
j_gene: TRBJ1-2
d_gene: TRBD1
abundance: few
v_gene: TRBV6-1

CDR3nt: TGCGCCAGCACTCTGGTCGGGCGGGGAGACACTGAAGCTTTCTTT
CDR3aa: CASTLVGRGDTEAFF
j_gene: TRBJ1-1
d_gene: .
abundance: .
v_gene: TRBV5-1

CDR3nt: TGTGCCAGCAGCTTAGATTCGCACTCCTACGAGCAGTACTTC
CDR3aa: CASSLDSHSYEQYF
j_gene: TRBJ2-7
d_gene: .
abundance: .
v_gene: TRBV7-9

CDR3nt: TGTGCCAGCAGCGTAGGACCCGTTGATGGCTACACCTTC
CDR3aa: CASSVGPVDGYTF
j_gene: TRBJ1-2
d_gene: .
abundance: once
v_gene: TRBV9

CDR3nt: TGTGCCAGCTCCCCCCCTGGGGACGCCTTCTTTTTTATCTTC
CDR3aa: CASSPPGDAFFFIF
j_gene: TRBJ2-1
d_gene: .
abundance: .
v_gene: TRBV25-1

CDR3nt: TGTGCCAGTAGTTTCGGGACGATTTATGGCTACACCTTC
CDR3aa: CASSFGTIYGYTF
j_gene: TRBJ1-2
d_gene: .
abundance: .
v_gene: TRBV19

CDR3nt: TGTGCCTGTGACAGGGCCAATTCACCCCTCCACTTT
CDR3aa: CACDRANSPLHF
j_gene: TRBJ1-6
d_gene: TRBD1
abundance: .
v_gene: TRBV30

CDR3nt: TGTGCCAGCAGTTTCCACAGGGATGAAAAAGCTAACTATGGCTACACCTTC
CDR3aa: CASSFHRDEKANYGYTF
j_gene: TRBJ1-2
d_gene: .
abundance: .
v_gene: TRBV27

CDR3nt: TGTGCCAGCAGCGGCTCGGTGCCCCCGAATGAGCAGTTCTTC
CDR3aa: CASSGSVPPNEQFF
j_gene: TRBJ2-1
d_gene: .
abundance: .
v_gene: TRBV9

CDR3nt: TGTGCCAGTAGTATAGTGGGGAGGGCCGGGGAGCTGTTTTTT
CDR3aa: CASSIVGRAGELFF
j_gene: TRBJ2-2
d_gene: TRBD2
abundance: .
v_gene: TRBV19

CDR3nt: TGTGCCAGTAGTGGAATAGCGGGGGGTTACAATGAGCAGTTCTTC
CDR3aa: CASSGIAGGYNEQFF
j_gene: TRBJ2-1
d_gene: TRBD2
abundance: .
v_gene: TRBV19